This T cell receptor beta chain was sequenced in a study of OX40 agonist ivuxolimab in advanced cancers. Study-level background: In this cohort, patients received ivuxolimab, an agonistic anti-OX40 (CD134) antibody.

As to this clone: The antigen remains undetermined.

Whole-study results and caveats: CD4+ T cells averaged fewer expanded clones than CD8+ T cells.

Autoimmune disease history or systemic immunosuppression excluded patients. Assay: immunoSEQ multiplex PCR; the TCRdb copy retains only in-frame clones and omits some. The data hold approximately 43,000 clones, with about 85% observed a single time. Material: CD4+ or CD8+ T cells sorted from blood, obtained in a trial of the OX40 agonist ivuxolimab. The TCR sequence derives from an adult with an advanced solid tumor such as melanoma, head and neck, liver or kidney cancer.

CDR3 nucleotide sequence: TGTGCCAGCAGTATGCTCGACAGGGGGTCTGGCTACACCTTC. Protein sequence: CASSMLDRGSGYTF. The genes are TRBV6-6 and TRBJ1-2, with 9 bases identical to TRBD1. Germline V CDR1 and CDR2: MNHNY, SVGAGI (reference sequence). Trimming removed 5 bases from V and 7 bases from J; junction bases left unmatched: 8. The CDR3 consists of 14 residues.